These 32 T cell receptor beta chains share one sample of origin, sequenced in a study of tumor and adjacent non-tumor tissue in lung cancer. A modified ARM-PCR protocol with three rounds of nested PCR amplified TCRbeta. TCRdb reprocessed the multiplex PCR reads via MiXCR and lists one record per CDR3 protein. This table has 120,000 or so distinct CDR3 sequences, around three fifths appearing once. RNA was extracted from bulk tissue without any cell sorting. What was sequenced was lung tumor tissue. Every receptor here comes from a man younger than 40 with non-small cell lung cancer.

Notes on this clonotype: A read error may be the cause here, since a much bigger clone is one base away. The genes are TRBV4-3 and TRBJ1-6, with 7 bases fitting TRBD1. CDR1 is LGHNA and CDR2 is YSLEER in the germline V gene. This CDR3 region has 17 residues. The CDR3 nucleotides read TGCGCCAGCAGCCAAGATAAAGGCGGGACAGCAAATTCAACCCTCCACTTT. This gives the protein CASSQDKGGTANSTLHF.

Points on this clonotype: This may be a read error, as it is one base from a much larger clone. The rearrangement joins TRBV30 to TRBJ2-6, with TRBD2 matching over 9 bases. The CDR3 has 16 amino acids. From germline, CDR1 is GTSNPN and CDR2 SVGIG (reference sequence). CDR3 sequence (DNA): TGTGCCTGGAGGGGACTAGCCAGCTCTGGGGCCAACGTCCTGAATTTC. The encoded protein is CAWRGLASSGANVLNF.

This clonotype was recorded only once. It may be a read error: a sequence one base away is much more abundant. The chain is built from TRBV6-5 and TRBJ1-1, with 7 bases matching TRBD1. J was trimmed by 7 bases and V by 2 bases; bases with no gene match: 4. Germline V lookup: CDR1 MNHEY, CDR2 SVGAGI. The CDR3 has 13 amino acids. The CDR3 bases are TGTGCCAGCAGTTACGTAGGGGGCGGTGAAGCTTTCTTT. Its protein product is CASSYVGGGEAFF.

Details on this clonotype: A much larger clone differs from this one at a single base, so this may be a read error. The rearrangement joins TRBV6-6 to TRBJ1-3; D is unclear. Germline V gene sequence: CDR1 MNHNY, CDR2 SVGAGI (reference sequence). This CDR3 spans 19 amino acids. The CDR3 protein is CASSYSYVSTMSSGNIIYF. CDR3 bases: TGTGCCAGCAGTTACTCGTATGTTAGTACGATGAGCTCTGGAAACATCATATATTTT.

As to this clonotype: Compared with germline, one end of the junction differs, possibly owing to a read error. J is TRBJ2-2 and V is TRBV11-2; D tentatively reads TRBD1 or TRBD2 (5 bases each). This CDR3 has 14 residues. Germline CDR1 is SGHAT and CDR2 is FQNNGV. The CDR3 reads CASNPKSGTWRLLF. CDR3 nucleotides: TGTGCCAGCAACCCCAAATCCGGGACCTGGCGGCTGCTTTTT.

Of note for this clonotype: This may be a read error, as it is one base from a much larger clone. The genes are TRBV4-1 and TRBJ1-5; a possible D gene is TRBD1 (5 bases). This CDR3 spans 12 amino acids. Germline V lookup: CDR1 MGHRA, CDR2 YSYEKL. The CDR3 here is CASGQAGRPQHF. In DNA, the CDR3 is TGCGCCAGCGGCCAAGCGGGGCGGCCCCAGCATTTT.

Of note for this clonotype: Since a much larger clone is just one base distant, this may be a read error. The V call is TRBV4-2, the J call TRBJ2-5, with D perhaps being TRBD1 or TRBD2 (6 bases each). Trimming stripped 1 base from V and 7 bases from J, with 22 bases between. Germline CDR1 reads LGHNA; CDR2 reads YNFKEQ. This CDR3 is built from 17 residues. Here the CDR3 reads CASSQGLGNGGPGTQYF. Written as DNA, the CDR3 is TGTGCCAGCAGCCAAGGCCTCGGTAACGGGGGCCCAGGGACCCAGTACTTC.

Worth noting for this clonotype: A much larger clone sits a single nucleotide away, making a read error possible. V and J are TRBV20-1 and TRBJ2-3, with 9 bases aligning to TRBD2. The CDR3 is 14 residues long. The V gene's germline CDR1 is DFQATT and CDR2 SNEGSKA (reference sequence). J was trimmed by 2 bases and V by 7 bases; bases with no gene match: 7. The CDR3 here is CSGTLAGLTDTQYF. The CDR3 DNA reads TGCAGTGGTACTCTAGCGGGGCTCACAGATACGCAGTATTTT.

To note about this clonotype: The junction differs from germline at one of its ends, possibly a read error. The genes are TRBV25-1 and TRBJ1-5, with 8 bases identical to TRBD1. This CDR3 has 16 residues. The germline gives CDR1 MGHDK, CDR2 SYGVNS. Written as DNA, the CDR3 is TGTACCAGCAGTGAATCGGGCAGGGGGCAGAATCAGCCCCAGCATTTT. Protein product: CTSSESGRGQNQPQHF.

As regards this clonotype: This CDR3 is missing its conserved last phenylalanine or tryptophan, likely due to a read error. The chain carries TRBV7-8 and TRBJ1-1; D is undetermined. The CDR3 is 13 amino acids. Per germline, CDR1 SGHVS and CDR2 FQNEAQ. Trimming shortened V by 5 bases and J by 6 bases, and 13 bases separated the two germline ends. The CDR3 region is CASSPRGVSEAFI. As DNA, the CDR3 is TGTGCCAGCAGCCCGCGGGGTGTTTCTGAAGCTTTCATT.

Remarks on this clonotype: Since a much larger clone is just one base distant, this may be a read error. The gene calls are TRBV5-6 and TRBJ1-5, with D perhaps TRBD1 (6 bases). The germline V and J ends were trimmed by 3 bases and 7 bases, with 11 bases remaining between them. Germline V gene sequence: CDR1 SGHDT, CDR2 YYEEEE. This CDR3 is 13 amino acids long. CDR3 protein: CASSYRVRQPQHF. In DNA, the CDR3 is TGTGCCAGCAGCTACAGGGTCCGGCAGCCCCAGCATTTT.

The rearrangement links TRBV6-2 or TRBV6-3 to TRBJ2-5; 8 bases align to TRBD2. Germline V lookup: CDR1 MNHEY, CDR2 SVGEGT. Trimming removed 5 bases from V and 2 bases from J; junction bases left unmatched: 7. This CDR3 region has 15 residues. This CDR3 is CASSLGGAGQETQYF. CDR3 in DNA: TGTGCCAGCAGTCTCGGGGGGGCAGGTCAAGAGACCCAGTACTTC.

This clonotype was counted between two and nine times. A much more abundant neighbour one base away suggests this may be a read error. The V and J genes are TRBV5-6 and TRBJ2-2; D is ambiguous. CDR1 and CDR2 (germline): SGHDT, YYEEEE. This CDR3 contains 13 residues. CDR3 sequence (DNA): TGTACCAGCAGCTTAGGGATCACCGGGGAGCTGTTTTTT. Its translation is CTSSLGITGELFF.

Regarding this clonotype: At one end the junction does not follow the germline gene, possibly because of a read error. The chain couples TRBV11-3 to TRBJ1-4; D not resolved. The CDR3 totals 13 residues. The germline gives CDR1 SGHNT, CDR2 YENEEA. Here the CDR3 reads CANSSRSGEKLFF. CDR3 nucleotide sequence: TGTGCCAACAGCTCTAGGTCCGGTGAGAAACTGTTCTTT.

Note on this clonotype: Just one base apart from a much larger clone, this may be a read error. The chain joins TRBV29-1 to TRBJ2-1; TRBD2 matches 7 bases. The CDR3 covers 14 residues. Trimming took 2 bases from V and 6 from J; bases not matched to a gene: 7. Germline values: CDR1 SQVTM, CDR2 ANQGSEA. CDR3 nucleotides: TGCAGCGTTGAAAGGGGAGGGTTAGGCAATGAGCAGTTCTTC. This encodes CSVERGGLGNEQFF.

With regard to this clonotype: A much more abundant neighbour one base away suggests this may be a read error. The chain recombines TRBV12-5 with TRBJ1-1; no reliable D call. Between the trimmed V and J ends, which lost 7 bases and 5 bases, there was a span of 23 bases. The CDR3 is made up of 16 amino acids. CDR1 and CDR2 (germline): LGHNT, FRNRAP. CDR3 sequence: CASDSQPGTGLTEAFF. The CDR3 nucleotides read TGTGCTAGTGATTCCCAACCAGGAACGGGTCTAACTGAAGCTTTCTTT.

Notes on this clonotype: Just one base apart from a much larger clone, this may be a read error. The chain combines TRBV29-1 with TRBJ1-2, with 7 bases aligning to TRBD1. The V segment lost 5 bases and the J segment 10 bases; nucleotides outside the gene matches: 10. CDR3 size: 12 residues. Germline V gives CDR1 SQVTM, CDR2 ANQGSEA. CDR3 nucleotides: TGCAGCGTTAGGGACAGCCGACTTCTCTACACCTTC. It translates to CSVRDSRLLYTF. Combining the CDR3 with reference TRBV29-1 and TRBJ1-2 gives the whole variable domain SAVISQKPSRDICQRGTSLTIQCQVDSQVTMMFWYRQQPGQSLTLIATANQGSEATYESGFVIDKFPISRPNLTFSTLTVSNMSPEDSSIYLCSVRDSRLLYTFGSGTRLTVV.

CDR3 in amino acids: CASPPGSGGCTDTQYF. CDR3 in DNA: TGTGCCAGCCCCCCAGGCAGCGGGGGGTGCACAGATACGCAGTATTTT. This chain connects TRBV6-2 or TRBV6-3 to TRBJ2-3, with 9 bases identical to TRBD2. V trimming: 8 bases; J trimming: 1 base; junction bases outside the gene matches: 10. Per germline, CDR1 MNHEY and CDR2 SVGEGT. The CDR3 consists of 16 residues.

There are many counts of this clonotype. This sequence joins TRBV20-1 and TRBJ2-5; 8 bases line up with TRBD2. CDR1 DFQATT and CDR2 SNEGSKA come from the germline V gene (reference sequence). The trim removed 5 bases at V and 5 bases at J, leaving 10 bases unmatched. The CDR3 contains 14 residues. The CDR3 region is CSAPTTSDRETQYF. In nucleotides, the CDR3 is TGCAGTGCTCCAACGACTAGCGACAGGGAGACCCAGTACTTC.

This clonotype was observed many times. CDR3 nucleotide sequence: TGTGCCAGCAGCTCAGGACCACAAGAGACCCAGTACTTC. This translates into CASSSGPQETQYF. The V call is TRBV5-6, the J call TRBJ2-5; no reliable D call. The CDR3 runs 13 residues. The V and J ends lost 3 bases and 2 bases respectively, with 8 bases between them. Looked up from germline, CDR1 is SGHDT and CDR2 is YYEEEE.

This clonotype was seen a single time. This clone may be a read error of a much larger clone one base away. CDR3 coding DNA: TGTGCCAGGAGTCAAACAGGGGGCAGGTTAGAAGCTTTCTTT. This translates into CARSQTGGRLEAFF. This sequence joins TRBV6-2 or TRBV6-3 and TRBJ1-1, with TRBD1 identical over 9 bases. Germline V gene lookup returns CDR1 MNHEY and CDR2 SVGEGT. V lost 9 bases and J lost 8; bases outside the gene matches: 13. CDR3 length: 14 residues.

With regard to this clonotype: This clone may be a read error of a much larger clone one base away. The V and J genes are TRBV30 and TRBJ2-1, with D perhaps TRBD1 (5 bases). CDR3 size: 12 residues. Per germline, CDR1 GTSNPN and CDR2 SVGIG (reference sequence). The CDR3 DNA reads TGTGCCTGGAGTGCTCAGGACAATAAGCAGTTCTTC. Its translation: CAWSAQDNKQFF.

The V gene is TRBV10-3, the J gene TRBJ1-1; D gene ambiguous. Germline values: CDR1 ENHRY, CDR2 SYGVKD. V was shortened by 6 bases and J by 5 bases, with 10 bases between the two germline ends. CDR3 length equals 12 residues. CDR3 loop: CAISEERTEAFF. The CDR3 DNA reads as TGTGCCATCAGCGAGGAGCGGACTGAAGCTTTCTTT.

This clonotype was counted ten times or more. J is TRBJ2-1 and V is TRBV11-1; D is undetermined. With 5 bases removed from V and 0 bases from J, the gap between germline ends came to 11 bases. This CDR3 is 15 amino acids long. Germline CDR1 and CDR2: SGHAT and FQDESV (reference sequence). CDR3 in DNA: TGTGCCAGCAGCCGGACCGGCGGCTCCTACAATGAGCAGTTCTTC. Its translation: CASSRTGGSYNEQFF.

In the case of this clonotype: A much larger clone lies a single base off, so this may be a read error. This chain joins TRBV4-3 and TRBJ1-6; D gene uncertain. Germline CDR1 is LGHNA and CDR2 is YSLEER. This CDR3 region has 13 residues. The CDR3 region is CASQRDYYSPFHF. Written as DNA, the CDR3 is TGCGCCAGTCAGAGGGATTACTATTCACCCTTCCACTTT.

The CDR3 bases are TGTGCCAGCAGTTACTCTGGAGGTATGGGAGTTTTCCTCGAGCAGTTCTTC. Translating gives CASSYSGGMGVFLEQFF. The chain joins TRBV6-5 to TRBJ2-1; TRBD2 might be the D (5 bases). Trimming stripped 0 bases from V and 10 bases from J, with 22 bases between. The CDR3 spans 17 residues. CDR1 is MNHEY and CDR2 is SVGAGI in the germline V gene.

This clonotype rates as medium-sized. The rearrangement links TRBV6-5 to TRBJ2-7; 9 positions match TRBD1. The CDR3 runs to 17 residues. CDR1 and CDR2 from the germline V gene are MNHEY and SVGAGI. The V and J ends lost 7 bases and 0 bases, in that order; junction bases with no gene match: 13. CDR3 DNA sequence: TGTGCCAGCACCATGGGAGTTGGGACAGGGAACTCCTACGAGCAGTACTTC. Its translation: CASTMGVGTGNSYEQYF.

Note on this clonotype: A much more abundant neighbour one base away suggests this may be a read error. The V call is TRBV6-6, the J call TRBJ2-7; D may be TRBD1 (6 bases). The CDR3 is made up of 15 amino acids. Germline-derived CDR1 and CDR2 are MNHNY and SVGAGI (reference sequence). Trimming removed 5 bases from V and 6 bases from J, with 20 bases in between. The CDR3 region has the DNA TGTGCCAGCAGTCTCAGCAGGGGATCCACCTGCGAGCAGTACTTC. Translated, it gives CASSLSRGSTCEQYF.

This clonotype was picked up many times. The chain couples TRBV4-2 to TRBJ1-1; unclear D gene. The CDR3 runs 15 residues. Germline V CDR1 and CDR2: LGHNA, YNFKEQ. Trimming stripped 3 bases from V and 0 bases from J, with 11 bases between. CDR3 region: CASSQAITMNTEAFF. Here the CDR3 DNA reads TGTGCCAGCAGCCAGGCCATAACAATGAACACTGAAGCTTTCTTT.

Of note for this clonotype: This CDR3 fails to terminate in the conserved phenylalanine or tryptophan, so it likely reflects a read error. The limits of the CDR3 on the DNA are not certain, so only TCRdb's listed CDR3 is given. The V gene is TRBV12-3 or TRBV12-4, the J gene TRBJ2-1; TRBD2, as called in the table, went unchecked against the DNA. Counting both end residues, the CDR3 totals 16 amino acids. CDR3 in amino acids: CASSLSGHGGYNEQSC.

Notes on this clonotype: A much more abundant neighbour one base away suggests this may be a read error. The CDR3 sequence: CASSQEGGGGNTQYF. The CDR3 DNA reads TGCGCCAGCAGCCAAGAAGGCGGGGGAGGGAATACGCAGTATTTT. This chain connects TRBV4-3 to TRBJ2-3; the match to TRBD2 covers 7 bases. The CDR3 length is 15 residues. With V trimmed by 0 bases and J by 7 bases, 7 bases remained unmatched. Germline CDR1 LGHNA, CDR2 YSLEER.

This clonotype was seen at least ten times. The chain combines TRBV12-3 or TRBV12-4 with TRBJ1-2; no definite D call. The V end lost 4 bases, the J end lost 8 bases, and 8 bases lay between the germline ends. This CDR3 spans 11 amino acids. The CDR3 DNA reads as TGTGCCAGCAGTTCCGTGGGGGGCTACACCTTC. Translating gives CASSSVGGYTF.